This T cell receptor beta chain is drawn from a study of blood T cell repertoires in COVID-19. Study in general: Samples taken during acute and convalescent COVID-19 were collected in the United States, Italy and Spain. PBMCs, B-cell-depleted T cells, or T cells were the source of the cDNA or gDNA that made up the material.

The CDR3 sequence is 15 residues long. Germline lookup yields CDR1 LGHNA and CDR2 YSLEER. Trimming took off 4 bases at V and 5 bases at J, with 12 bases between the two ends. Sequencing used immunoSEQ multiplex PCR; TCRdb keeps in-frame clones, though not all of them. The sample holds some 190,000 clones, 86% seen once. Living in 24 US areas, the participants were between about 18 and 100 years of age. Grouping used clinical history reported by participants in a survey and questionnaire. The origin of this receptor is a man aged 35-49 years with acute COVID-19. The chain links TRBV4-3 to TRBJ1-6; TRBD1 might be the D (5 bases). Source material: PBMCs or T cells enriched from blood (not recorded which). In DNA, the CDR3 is TGCGCCAGCAGCCCGTTGGGGGGAAATAATTCACCCCTCCACTTT. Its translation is CASSPLGGNNSPLHF.